This T cell receptor beta chain appears in the sequencing data of a study of blood T cell repertoires in COVID-19. Overall study context: The United States, Italy and Spain supplied acute and convalescent COVID-19 samples. Sources were T cells, B-cell-depleted T cells, or PBMCs; the material itself was cDNA or gDNA.

While infection was still active, Seattle patients were enrolled and then followed longitudinally. V trimming: 6 bases; J trimming: 6 bases; junction bases outside the gene matches: 8. The CDR3 is 13 amino acids. Germline CDR1 reads MNHEY; CDR2 reads SVGAGI. Original data processing: Amplification of reference gene primers provided the estimated nucleated cell counts. Clones were sequenced by immunoSEQ multiplex PCR, and TCRdb holds only the in-frame ones, with some missing. The D gene and trimming were derived from the DNA, and the V and J assignments and clone size from that table. The sample records 200,000 to 250,000 clones, around 90% being singletons.

J is TRBJ2-7 and V is TRBV6-5; 7 bases fit TRBD1. The sequence was obtained from a man under 40 with COVID-19, enrolled during active disease. Source material: peripheral blood. The CDR3 nucleotides are TGTGCCAGCAGCGTCCAGGGGGTCGGCGAGCAGTACTTC. Protein product: CASSVQGVGEQYF.